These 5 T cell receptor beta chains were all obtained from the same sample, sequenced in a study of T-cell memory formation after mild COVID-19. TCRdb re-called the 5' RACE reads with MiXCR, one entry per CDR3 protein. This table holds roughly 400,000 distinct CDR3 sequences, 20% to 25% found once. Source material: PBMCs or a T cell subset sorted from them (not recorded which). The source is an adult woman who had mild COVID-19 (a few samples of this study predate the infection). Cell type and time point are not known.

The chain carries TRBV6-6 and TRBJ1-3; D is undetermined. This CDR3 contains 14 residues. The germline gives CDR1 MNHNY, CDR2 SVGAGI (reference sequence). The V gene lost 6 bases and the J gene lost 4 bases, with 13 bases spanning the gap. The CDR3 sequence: CASRPPGEGNTIYF. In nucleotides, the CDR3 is TGTGCCAGCAGGCCTCCGGGAGAAGGAAACACCATATATTTT.

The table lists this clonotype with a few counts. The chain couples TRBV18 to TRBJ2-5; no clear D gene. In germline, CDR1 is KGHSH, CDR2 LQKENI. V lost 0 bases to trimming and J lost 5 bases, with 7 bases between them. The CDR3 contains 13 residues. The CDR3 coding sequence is TGTGCCAGCTCACCACCGCTCAGGGAGACCCAGTACTTC. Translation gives CASSPPLRETQYF.

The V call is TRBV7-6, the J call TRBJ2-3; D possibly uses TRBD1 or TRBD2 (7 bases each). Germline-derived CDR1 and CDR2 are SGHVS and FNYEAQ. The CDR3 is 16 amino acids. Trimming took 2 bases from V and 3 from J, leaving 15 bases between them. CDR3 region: CASSLSPRGGTDTQYF. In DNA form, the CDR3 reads TGTGCCAGCAGCTTATCCCCCAGGGGGGGGACAGATACGCAGTATTTT.

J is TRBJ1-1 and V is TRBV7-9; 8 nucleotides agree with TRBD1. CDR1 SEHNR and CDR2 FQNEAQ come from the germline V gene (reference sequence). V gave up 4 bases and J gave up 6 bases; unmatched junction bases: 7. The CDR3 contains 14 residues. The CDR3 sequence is CASSSTPGGSEAFF. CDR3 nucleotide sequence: TGTGCCAGCAGCTCCACTCCAGGGGGCTCTGAAGCTTTCTTT. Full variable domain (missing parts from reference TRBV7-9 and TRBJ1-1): DTGVSQNPRHKITKRGQNVTFRCDPISEHNRLYWYRQTLGQGPEFLTYFQNEAQLEKSRLLSDRFSAERPKGSFSTLEIQRTEQGDSAMYLCASSSTPGGSEAFFGQGTRLTVV.

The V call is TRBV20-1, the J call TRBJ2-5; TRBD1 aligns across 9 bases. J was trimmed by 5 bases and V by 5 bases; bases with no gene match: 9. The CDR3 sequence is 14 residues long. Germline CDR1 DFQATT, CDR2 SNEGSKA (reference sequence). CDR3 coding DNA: TGCAGTGCTGGACTAACAGGGGGCGAGGAGACCCAGTACTTC. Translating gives CSAGLTGGEETQYF.